A selection of T cell receptor beta chains follows, all from one sample in a study of T cell responses to AZD1222 COVID-19 vaccine. Clones were sequenced by immunoSEQ multiplex PCR, and TCRdb holds only the in-frame ones, with some missing. The sample consists of about 130,000 clones, approximately 90% of them appearing once. The sequencing used peripheral blood, collected 28 days after the second AZD1222 dose. Every receptor here comes from an adult who received the AZD1222 COVID-19 vaccine. CDR3s include the opening cysteine and the closing phenylalanine or tryptophan. Each record gives: V gene, D gene, J gene, clone size, CDR3 DNA, CDR3 protein. D genes are given only for firm matches. A row's size may be missing; if present it is once, few, many or a size class.

TRBV14	TRBD1	TRBJ2-1	-	TGTGCCTGCAGCCTCCGTACACAGGGGATTGGCAATGAGCAGTTCTTC	CACSLRTQGIGNEQFF
TRBV10-3	-	TRBJ1-4	-	TGTGCCACGGCGACATTGGGGAATGAAAAACTGTTTTTT	CATATLGNEKLFF
TRBV6-5	TRBD1	TRBJ1-5	-	TGTGCCAGCAACCCGGACAGGGTGTCGGGACAGCCCCAGCATTTT	CASNPDRVSGQPQHF
TRBV7-8	-	TRBJ1-6	-	TGTGCCAGCAGCTTAGGGCGTTGGACTTCTAATTCACCCCTCCACTTT	CASSLGRWTSNSPLHF
TRBV7-9	-	TRBJ1-2	-	TGTGCCAGCAGCTCATCCGGGGGATCGCCTTATGGCTACACCTTC	CASSSSGGSPYGYTF
TRBV11-1	TRBD1	TRBJ2-1	-	TGTGCCAGCAGGGGGACAGGAGGCTCCTACAATGAGCAGTTCTTC	CASRGTGGSYNEQFF
TRBV28	-	TRBJ2-1	-	TGTGCCAGCAGTTTAATCGCCCGAGATGAGCAGTTCTTC	CASSLIARDEQFF
TRBV5-1	-	TRBJ2-7	-	TGCGCCAGCAGCTCCCAGGGATCCTACGAGCAGTACTTC	CASSSQGSYEQYF
TRBV3-1/TRBV3-2	TRBD2	TRBJ2-7	-	TGTGCCAGCAGCCATATATGGGAGGGAGTCGAGCAGTACTTC	CASSHIWEGVEQYF
TRBV2	-	TRBJ2-5	-	TGTGCCAGCAGCCTTAGACCACCCGGAGAGACCCAGTACTTC	CASSLRPPGETQYF
TRBV10-3	TRBD1	TRBJ2-7	-	TGTGCCATCAGTGAGTTGACAGGGGGGACTGGCGAGCAGTACTTC	CAISELTGGTGEQYF
TRBV10-3	-	TRBJ1-2	-	TGTGCCATCAGTGACAGCCGGGGTCATGGCTACACCTTC	CAISDSRGHGYTF
TRBV9	-	TRBJ2-7	-	TGTGCCAGCAGCCCTAATCAGGGAAGCTCCTACGAGCAGTACTTC	CASSPNQGSSYEQYF
TRBV27	-	TRBJ1-6	-	TGTGCCAGCAGTTTAGGGGTCAAAGGGTATTCACCCCTCCACTTT	CASSLGVKGYSPLHF
TRBV5-1	TRBD1	TRBJ2-3	-	TGCGCCAGCAGCTTCGGACAGGCGGACACAGATACGCAGTATTTT	CASSFGQADTDTQYF
TRBV20-1	-	TRBJ2-5	-	TGCAGTGCTAGTTCATGGGGCGGGGAGACCCAGTACTTC	CSASSWGGETQYF
TRBV24-1	-	TRBJ2-2	-	TGTGCCACCAGATCTCCAGGGATCAACACCGGGGAGCTGTTTTTT	CATRSPGINTGELFF
TRBV7-9	TRBD1	TRBJ1-2	-	TGTGCCAGCAGCTTAGAACGGCAGGGGGCGCTTGGCTACACCTTC	CASSLERQGALGYTF
TRBV5-1	-	TRBJ1-4	-	TGCGCCAGCAGCTTGGGTTCAGGTGGTTTAAGGGAAAAACTGTTTTTT	CASSLGSGGLREKLFF
TRBV27	TRBD1	TRBJ2-7	-	TGTGCCAGCAGTCCCTGGATGGGACAGGGGGCGGCCTACGAGCAGTACTTC	CASSPWMGQGAAYEQYF
TRBV6-5	TRBD1	TRBJ1-3	-	TGTGCCAGCAGAGGGACAGGGGGTTTGGGAAACACCATATATTTT	CASRGTGGLGNTIYF
TRBV4-2	TRBD1	TRBJ1-3	-	TGTGCCAGCAGCCAAGAAGGGGGCGGTGGAAACACCATATATTTT	CASSQEGGGGNTIYF
TRBV6-5	-	TRBJ2-1	-	TGTGCCAGCAGAATGAGCTCCTACAATGAGCAGTTCTTC	CASRMSSYNEQFF
TRBV5-5	-	TRBJ2-1	once	TGTGCCAGCAGCTTCGACGGGACCTACAATGAGCAGTTCTTC	CASSFDGTYNEQFF
TRBV3-1/TRBV3-2	-	TRBJ2-1	-	TGTGCCAGCAGTCGGCCGCACCTTGGCTACAATGAGCAGTTCTTC	CASSRPHLGYNEQFF
TRBV28	-	TRBJ1-2	-	TGTGCCAGCAGTTCTAACTATGGCTACACCTTC	CASSSNYGYTF
TRBV6-5	-	TRBJ2-1	few	TGTGCCAGCAAGGTGCGGCATACTTACAATGAGCAGTTCTTC	CASKVRHTYNEQFF
TRBV18	-	TRBJ2-3	-	TGTGCCAGCTCACCAATTAGGGGCACAGATACGCAGTATTTT	CASSPIRGTDTQYF
TRBV1	-	TRBJ2-3	-	TGCACCAGCAGCCTTCCTAGCGGGAGGGACCCAGATACGCAGTATTTT	CTSSLPSGRDPDTQYF
TRBV12-3/TRBV12-4	-	TRBJ1-6	-	TGTGCCAGCACCTACGGTCCCCTACCCCTCCACTTT	CASTYGPLPLHF
TRBV19	-	TRBJ1-1	-	TGTGCCAGTAAGTTCGGGGGGGGCCCTGAAGCTTTCTTT	CASKFGGGPEAFF
TRBV5-1	TRBD2	TRBJ2-1	-	TGCGCCAGCAGCTATGGACTAGCGGGATCGTCGTACAATGAGCAGTTCTTC	CASSYGLAGSSYNEQFF
TRBV5-1	-	TRBJ2-3	-	TGCGCCAGCGGATACACAGCTACGCAGTATTTT	CASGYTATQYF
TRBV5-8	-	TRBJ2-7	-	TGTGCCAGCAGCTTCCGGGACGTCTCCTACGAGCAGTACTTC	CASSFRDVSYEQYF
TRBV28	-	TRBJ2-1	-	TGTGCCAGCAGTTTTGGGGCTGGTAGGCCAGGGTTCTTC	CASSFGAGRPGFF
TRBV15	-	TRBJ2-7	-	TGTGCCACCAACCCGGGACTTAGGGAAGAGCAGTACTTC	CATNPGLREEQYF
TRBV6-6	TRBD1	TRBJ1-2	-	TGTGCCAGCAGTCCCCCGGGCCCAGGGGGCGTAGATACCTTC	CASSPPGPGGVDTF
TRBV3-1/TRBV3-2	-	TRBJ2-7	-	TGTGCCAGCAGCCAAGGGCTAGGGGGAAAACCGTACGAGCAGTACTTC	CASSQGLGGKPYEQYF
TRBV20-1	-	TRBJ1-2	-	TGCAGTGCTAGTAGGGGGAAGGCTGGCTACACCTTC	CSASRGKAGYTF
TRBV12-3/TRBV12-4	-	TRBJ1-3	-	TGTGCCAGCAGTCTCAACCAGGGAAACACCATATATTTT	CASSLNQGNTIYF
TRBV27	-	TRBJ1-4	-	TGTGCCAGCAGTCCGGGCTGGGGGGAAAATGAAAAACTGTTTTTT	CASSPGWGENEKLFF
TRBV11-1	-	TRBJ2-1	-	TGTGCCAGCAGTCAGCCCGCGAGGGAGATTGAGCAGTTCTTC	CASSQPAREIEQFF
TRBV5-1	-	TRBJ1-4	-	TGCGCCAGCGCCACGACCTCAACTAATGAAAAACTGTTTTTT	CASATTSTNEKLFF
TRBV18	TRBD1	TRBJ1-1	-	TGTGCCAGCACGGGACAGGGGATGAACACTGAAGCTTTCTTT	CASTGQGMNTEAFF
TRBV21-1	-	TRBJ2-1	-	TGTGCCAGCAGCAAAGGCGAGACTAGCGCCACCTACAATGAGCAGTTCTTC	CASSKGETSATYNEQFF
TRBV10-3	-	TRBJ1-3	-	TGTGCCATCAGTGAGCAACGGGGTAGGGTCTCTGGAAACACCATATATTTT	CAISEQRGRVSGNTIYF
TRBV6-5	-	TRBJ1-2	-	TGTGCCAGCAGTTACGAGGGAGGGAATGGCTACACCTTC	CASSYEGGNGYTF
TRBV2	-	TRBJ2-2	-	TGTGCCAGCTTATTCGGTGGCGGGGAGCTGTTTTTT	CASLFGGGELFF
TRBV27	-	TRBJ1-4	-	TGTGCCAGCAGTTTACGGGACGGCGGTGGTGAAAAACTGTTTTTT	CASSLRDGGGEKLFF
TRBV6-5	TRBD1	TRBJ2-7	-	TGTGCCAGCAGTCCCCCTCGGGACAGGGAGAGAGAGCAGTACTTC	CASSPPRDREREQYF
TRBV19	TRBD1	TRBJ2-6	-	TGTGCCAGTAGTATAACGGCAGGGGGCCTGTGGGCCAACGTCCTGACTTTC	CASSITAGGLWANVLTF
TRBV7-9	TRBD1	TRBJ2-7	-	TGTGCCAGCAACACCGGGACAGGGGACACCCTGCAGTACTTC	CASNTGTGDTLQYF
TRBV24-1	-	TRBJ1-5	-	TGTGCCACCAGTTCCGAGCGGAGCCAGCCCCAGCATTTT	CATSSERSQPQHF
TRBV5-4	-	TRBJ1-2	-	TGTGCCAGCAGCCTGGCCGACGGTGGCTATGGCTACACCTTC	CASSLADGGYGYTF